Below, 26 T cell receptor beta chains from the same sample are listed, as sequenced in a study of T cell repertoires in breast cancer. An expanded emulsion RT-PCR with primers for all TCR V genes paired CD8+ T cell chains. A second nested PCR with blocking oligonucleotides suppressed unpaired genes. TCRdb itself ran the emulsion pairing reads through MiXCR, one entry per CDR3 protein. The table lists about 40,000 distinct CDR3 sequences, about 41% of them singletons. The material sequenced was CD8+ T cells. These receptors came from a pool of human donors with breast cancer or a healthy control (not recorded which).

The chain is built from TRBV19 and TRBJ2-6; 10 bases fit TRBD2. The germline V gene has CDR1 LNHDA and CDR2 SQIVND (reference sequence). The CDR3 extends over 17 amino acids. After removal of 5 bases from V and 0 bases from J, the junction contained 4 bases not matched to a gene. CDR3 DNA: TGTGCCAGTAGTTCTAGCGGGGGACGCTCTGGGGCCAACGTCCTGACTTTC. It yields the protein CASSSSGGRSGANVLTF. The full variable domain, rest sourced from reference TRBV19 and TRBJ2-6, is DGGITQSPKYLFRKEGQNVTLSCEQNLNHDAMYWYRQDPGQGLRLIYYSQIVNDFQKGDIAEGYSVSREKKESFPLTVTSAQKNPTAFYLCASSSSGGRSGANVLTFGAGSRLTVL.

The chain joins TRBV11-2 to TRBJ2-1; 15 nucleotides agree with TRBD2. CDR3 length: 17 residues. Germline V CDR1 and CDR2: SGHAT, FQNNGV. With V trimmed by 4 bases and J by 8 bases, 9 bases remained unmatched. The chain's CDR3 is CASSYGLAGGPGDEQFF. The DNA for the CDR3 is TGTGCCAGCAGCTACGGACTAGCGGGAGGGCCAGGGGATGAGCAGTTCTTC. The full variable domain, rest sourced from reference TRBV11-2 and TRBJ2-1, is EAGVAQSPRYKIIEKRQSVAFWCNPISGHATLYWYQQILGQGPKLLIQFQNNGVVDDSQLPKDRFSAERLKGVDSTLKIQPAKLEDSAVYLCASSYGLAGGPGDEQFFGPGTRLTVL.

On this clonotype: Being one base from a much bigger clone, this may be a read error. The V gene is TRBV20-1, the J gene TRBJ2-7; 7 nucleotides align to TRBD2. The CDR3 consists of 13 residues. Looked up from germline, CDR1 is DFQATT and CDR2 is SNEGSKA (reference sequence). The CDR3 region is CGALASGLYEQYF. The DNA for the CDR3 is TGCGGTGCCTTGGCTAGCGGACTGTACGAGCAGTACTTC.

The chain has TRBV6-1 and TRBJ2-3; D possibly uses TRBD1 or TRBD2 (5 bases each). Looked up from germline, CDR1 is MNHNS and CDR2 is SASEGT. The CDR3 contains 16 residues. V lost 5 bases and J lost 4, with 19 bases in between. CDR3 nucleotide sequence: TGTGCCAGCAGTAAATCCGGGACGGTAGGGTCAGATACGCAGTATTTT. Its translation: CASSKSGTVGSDTQYF.

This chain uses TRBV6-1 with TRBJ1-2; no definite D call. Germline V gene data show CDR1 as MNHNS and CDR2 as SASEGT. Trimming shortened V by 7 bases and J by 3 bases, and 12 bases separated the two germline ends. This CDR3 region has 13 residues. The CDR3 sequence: CASTGNPYYGYTF. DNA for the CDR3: TGTGCCAGCACAGGCAACCCCTACTATGGCTACACCTTC.

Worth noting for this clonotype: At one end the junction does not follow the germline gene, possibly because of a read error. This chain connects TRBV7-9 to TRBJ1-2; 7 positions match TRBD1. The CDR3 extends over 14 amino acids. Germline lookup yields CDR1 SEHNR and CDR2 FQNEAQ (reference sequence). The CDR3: CANSFPDRRDGYTF. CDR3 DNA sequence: TGTGCCAACAGCTTTCCGGACAGGAGGGATGGCTACACCTTC.

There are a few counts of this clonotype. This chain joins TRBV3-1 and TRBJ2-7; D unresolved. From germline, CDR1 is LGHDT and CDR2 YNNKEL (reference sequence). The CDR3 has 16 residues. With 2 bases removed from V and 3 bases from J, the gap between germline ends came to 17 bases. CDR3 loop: CASSQSAAASFYEQYF. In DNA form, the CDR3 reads TGTGCCAGCAGCCAATCGGCCGCAGCGTCCTTCTACGAGCAGTACTTC.

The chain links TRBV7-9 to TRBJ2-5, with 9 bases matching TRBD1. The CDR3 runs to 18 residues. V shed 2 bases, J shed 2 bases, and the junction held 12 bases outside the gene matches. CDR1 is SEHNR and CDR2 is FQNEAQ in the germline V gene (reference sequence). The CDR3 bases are TGTGCCAGCAGCTTATGGGACAGGGTGAAAGCGGGGCAAGAGACCCAGTACTTC. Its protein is CASSLWDRVKAGQETQYF.

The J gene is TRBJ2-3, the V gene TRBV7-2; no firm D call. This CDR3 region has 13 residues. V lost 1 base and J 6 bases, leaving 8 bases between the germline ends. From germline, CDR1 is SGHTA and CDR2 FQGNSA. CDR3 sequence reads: CASSLGPSDTQYF. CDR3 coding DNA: TGTGCCAGCAGCTTAGGGCCATCGGATACGCAGTATTTT.

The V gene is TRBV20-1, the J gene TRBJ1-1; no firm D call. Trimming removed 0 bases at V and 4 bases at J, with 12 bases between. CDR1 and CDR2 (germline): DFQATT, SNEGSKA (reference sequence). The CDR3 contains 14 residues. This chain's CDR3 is CSARDDGRGTEAFF. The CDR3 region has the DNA TGCAGTGCTAGAGATGACGGACGTGGCACTGAAGCTTTCTTT.

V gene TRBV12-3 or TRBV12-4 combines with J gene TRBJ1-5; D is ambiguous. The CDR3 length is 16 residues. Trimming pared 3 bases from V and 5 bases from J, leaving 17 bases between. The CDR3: CASSFRETLGDQPQHF. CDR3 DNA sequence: TGTGCCAGCAGTTTTAGGGAGACCCTCGGAGATCAGCCCCAGCATTTT.

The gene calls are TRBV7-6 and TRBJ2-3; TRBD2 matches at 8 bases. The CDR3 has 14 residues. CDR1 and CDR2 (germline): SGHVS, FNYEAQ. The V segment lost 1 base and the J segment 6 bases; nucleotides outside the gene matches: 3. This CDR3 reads CASSLVRTSDTQYF. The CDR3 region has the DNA TGTGCCAGCAGCTTAGTCCGGACTAGCGATACGCAGTATTTT.

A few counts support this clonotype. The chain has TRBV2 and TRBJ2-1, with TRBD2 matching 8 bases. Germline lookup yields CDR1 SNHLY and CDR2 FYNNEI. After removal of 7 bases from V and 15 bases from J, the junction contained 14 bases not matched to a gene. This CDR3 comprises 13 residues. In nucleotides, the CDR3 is TGTGCCAGCACCGCGGGAGGATGGTCGGCTTGGTTCTTC. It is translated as CASTAGGWSAWFF.

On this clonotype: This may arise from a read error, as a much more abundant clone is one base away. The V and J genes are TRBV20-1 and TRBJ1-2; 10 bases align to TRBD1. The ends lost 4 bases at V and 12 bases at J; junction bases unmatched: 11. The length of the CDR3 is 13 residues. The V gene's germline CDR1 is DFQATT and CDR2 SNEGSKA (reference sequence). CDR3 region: CSAKAGTGEPHTF. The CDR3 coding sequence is TGCAGTGCTAAAGCCGGGACAGGGGAGCCCCACACCTTC.

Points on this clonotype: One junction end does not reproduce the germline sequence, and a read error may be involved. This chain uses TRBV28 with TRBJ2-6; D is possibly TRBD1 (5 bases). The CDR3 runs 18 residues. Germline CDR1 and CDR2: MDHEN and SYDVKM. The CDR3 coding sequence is TGTGCCAGCAGTACCCCGGTGGGCGGAATAGGTGGGGCCGACGTCCTGACTTTC. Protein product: CASSTPVGGIGGADVLTF.

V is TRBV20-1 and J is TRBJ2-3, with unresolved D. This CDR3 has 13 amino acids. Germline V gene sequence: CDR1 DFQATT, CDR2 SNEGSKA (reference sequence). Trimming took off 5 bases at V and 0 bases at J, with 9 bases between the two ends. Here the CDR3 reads CSAQGPSTDTQYF. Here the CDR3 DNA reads TGCAGTGCTCAAGGACCTAGCACAGATACGCAGTATTTT.

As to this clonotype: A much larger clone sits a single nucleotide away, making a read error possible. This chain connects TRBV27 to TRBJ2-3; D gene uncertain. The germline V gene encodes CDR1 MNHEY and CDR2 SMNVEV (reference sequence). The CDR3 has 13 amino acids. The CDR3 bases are TGTGCCAGCAGAAGGGATGTCACAAATACGCAGTATTTT. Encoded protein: CASRRDVTNTQYF.

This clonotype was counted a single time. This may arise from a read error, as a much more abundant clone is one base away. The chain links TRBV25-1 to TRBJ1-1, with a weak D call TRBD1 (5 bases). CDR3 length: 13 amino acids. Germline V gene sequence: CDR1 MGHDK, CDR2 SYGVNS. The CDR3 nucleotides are TGTGCCAGCACCCAGCGGGGGGTCACTGAAACTTTCTTT. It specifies CASTQRGVTETFF.

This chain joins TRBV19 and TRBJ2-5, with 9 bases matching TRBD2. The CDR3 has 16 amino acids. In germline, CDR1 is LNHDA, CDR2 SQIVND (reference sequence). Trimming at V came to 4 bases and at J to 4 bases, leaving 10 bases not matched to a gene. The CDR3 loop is CASSRDSGSLGETQYF. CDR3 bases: TGTGCCAGTAGTAGAGATAGCGGGAGCCTTGGAGAGACCCAGTACTTC.

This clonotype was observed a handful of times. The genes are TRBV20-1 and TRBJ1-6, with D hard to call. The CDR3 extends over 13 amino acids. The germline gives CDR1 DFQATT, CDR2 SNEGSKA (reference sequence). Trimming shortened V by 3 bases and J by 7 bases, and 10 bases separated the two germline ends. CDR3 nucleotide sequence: TGCAGTGCTAGGTTGGCAGAAAATTCACCCCTCCACTTT. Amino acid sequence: CSARLAENSPLHF.

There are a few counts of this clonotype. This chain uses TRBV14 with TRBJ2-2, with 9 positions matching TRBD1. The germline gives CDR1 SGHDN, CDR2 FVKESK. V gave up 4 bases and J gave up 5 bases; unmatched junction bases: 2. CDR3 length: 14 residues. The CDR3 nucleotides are TGTGCCAGCAGCCTGGGACAGGGAACCGGGGAGCTGTTTTTT. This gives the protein CASSLGQGTGELFF.

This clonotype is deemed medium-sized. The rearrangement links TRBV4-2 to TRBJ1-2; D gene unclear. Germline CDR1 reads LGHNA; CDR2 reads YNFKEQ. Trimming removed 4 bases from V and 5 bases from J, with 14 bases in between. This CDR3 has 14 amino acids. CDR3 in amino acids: CASSPDTGFYGYTF. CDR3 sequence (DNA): TGTGCCAGCAGCCCCGATACGGGATTTTATGGCTACACCTTC.

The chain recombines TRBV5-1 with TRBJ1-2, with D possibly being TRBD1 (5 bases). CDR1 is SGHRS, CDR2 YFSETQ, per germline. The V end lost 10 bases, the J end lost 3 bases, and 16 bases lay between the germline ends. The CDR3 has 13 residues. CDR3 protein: CAGNTGGDYGYTF. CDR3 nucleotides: TGCGCCGGCAATACGGGGGGAGACTATGGCTACACCTTC.

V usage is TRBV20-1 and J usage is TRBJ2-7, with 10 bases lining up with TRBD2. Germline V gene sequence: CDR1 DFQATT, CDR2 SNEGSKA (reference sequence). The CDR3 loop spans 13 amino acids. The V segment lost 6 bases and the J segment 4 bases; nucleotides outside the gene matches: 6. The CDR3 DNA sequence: TGCAGTGCGGAAGCGGGAGGGGAGTACGAGCAGTACTTC. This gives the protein CSAEAGGEYEQYF.

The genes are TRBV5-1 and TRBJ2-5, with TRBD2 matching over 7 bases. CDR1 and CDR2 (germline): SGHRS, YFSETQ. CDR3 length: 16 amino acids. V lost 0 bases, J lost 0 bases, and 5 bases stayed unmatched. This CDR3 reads CASSLAPSGYQETQYF. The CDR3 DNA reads TGCGCCAGCAGCTTGGCCCCTAGCGGATACCAAGAGACCCAGTACTTC.

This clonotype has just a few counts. The CDR3 sequence: CASEDRGQVRYEQYF. The CDR3 nucleotides are TGTGCCAGCGAAGACAGGGGCCAAGTAAGGTACGAGCAGTACTTC. This chain joins TRBV2 and TRBJ2-7, with 8 bases that match TRBD1. Germline V gives CDR1 SNHLY, CDR2 FYNNEI. Trimming at V came to 8 bases and at J to 4 bases, leaving 13 bases not matched to a gene. This CDR3 comprises 15 residues.